The clone carrying this TCR beta chain was counted only a few times. Antigen unknown. The record originates from a study of radiotherapy plus CTLA-4 blockade in lung cancer. This table comes from immunoSEQ multiplex PCR, and its TCRdb copy is limited to in-frame clones, with some not included. The sample records roughly 59,000 clones, under 75% being singletons. Study outcomes and limitations: TCR clones originating in tumors grew in number in blood after radiotherapy plus ipilimumab.

Germline V CDR1 and CDR2: SGHTA, FQGNSA. CDR3 length: 16 amino acids. V was trimmed by 4 bases and J by 0 bases, leaving 15 bases between them. This rearrangement joins TRBV7-2 to TRBJ1-1; TRBD1 is a possible D gene (6 bases). This TCR was recovered from a human donor with non-small cell lung cancer whose response to radiotherapy plus ipilimumab could not be evaluated. The sample was peripheral blood, taken from a patient treated with radiotherapy plus ipilimumab. CDR3 region: CASSYITGLMNTEAFF. CDR3 bases: TGTGCCAGCAGCTACATTACAGGGTTGATGAACACTGAAGCTTTCTTT.